Detailed here is one T cell receptor beta chain. Its antigen is unknown. No much larger clone is present one base from it, and per-base qualities are unavailable. These data belong to a study of beta chain features in type 1 diabetes listed by TCRdb under 2018. Context from the whole study: Mean age, gender distribution, total cell number and subset yield did not differ between patients and healthy donors. In the study, TCRB repertoires of sorted circulating CD4+ T cell subsets from recently diagnosed type 1 diabetes patients were compared with those of matched healthy donors. Naive and central memory subsets were obtained from all 30 or so donors, but regulatory and stem cell-like memory subsets were isolated from only 8 patients and about 8 healthy donors. A total of roughly 99 million sorted cells were examined across all samples, and the number of cells per subset was strongly correlated with RNA yield. What the work shows at the level of the full study, not this receptor alone: Shorter templates might have been favored by PCR, but patient and control samples were amplified and corrected together, so both groups would have been affected equally by any skew. Naive, central memory and regulatory TCRB repertoires appeared to be more alike among patients than among healthy donors. In all four CD4+ subsets, TCRB CDR3 length was moderately but significantly shorter in type 1 diabetes patients. Because small numbers of individuals were included in the HLA sub-analyses, any influence of HLA type on TCRB rearrangement was left unresolved. Sequencing cDNA rather than genomic DNA could over-represent highly expressing activated cells, although activation and CD3 levels did not differ between groups. Fewer insertions and more nucleotide deletions at VDJ recombination sites were observed in patients with type 1 diabetes, implying thymic rearrangement abnormalities.

A single peripheral blood draw of approximately 0.11 L on average was collected from each donor into heparinised tubes. Naive, central memory, regulatory and stem cell-like memory CD4+ T cells were sorted on a BD FACSAria II using a panel including CD45RO, CCR7, CD25, CD127, CD95 and CD27. Every sorted population had a purity above 95%. PBMCs were separated immediately by Lymphoprep density gradient centrifugation and were stained directly, without being cultured. Samples were stained and sorted in pairs, with one healthy donor and one patient per experiment, so that batch effects were minimized. CDR1 and CDR2, per the germline V gene, are SGHAT and FQNNGV. Measured from the cysteine to the phenylalanine, the CDR3 is 15 residues long. Only the CDR3 DNA is retained, 45 bases long and in frame from the first base. V sheds 5 bases and J sheds 1 base, leaving 15 bases between their ends. The entire amount of isolated RNA was reverse transcribed using the High Capacity cDNA Reverse Transcription Kit, so the sequenced TCRB transcripts were expressed ones. Deep immunoSEQ sequencing was performed on naive, central memory and regulatory T cell samples, with an average of roughly 3.3 million total reads per sample. After sorted cells were lysed in RLT buffer, RNA was extracted with DNase-treated RNeasy Micro or Mini kits, with the choice depending on cell number. Each cell subset was processed on its own to prevent cross-contamination, while patient and healthy donor samples were processed together. The immunoSEQ multiplex PCR was used to amplify TCRB sequences from cDNA, generating 87-bp fragments that spanned the CDR3 region. The amplicons were sequenced using the Illumina HiSeq platform. The authors processed their data as follows. Synthetic template baselines were used to correct PCR bias computationally, reads within Hamming distance 2 were collapsed together, and singletons that could not be merged were discarded. By aligning reads against IMGT, V, D and J genes, CDR3 length, and insertions or deletions at six rearrangement sites were assigned. Within each subset, clonotype counts were normalized to the number of sorted cells before true diversity and Gini coefficients were calculated with the tcR R package. Repertoire sharing was quantified using the overlap coefficient calculated on TCRB nucleotide sequences. Out-of-frame TCRB sequences from naive cells were analyzed to stand in for the pre-selection repertoire. TCRdb took over this immuneACCESS table, retaining in-frame rearrangements with V and J assigned. Such tables are incomplete; in checked studies, under half of the missing clones stem from an unresolved V gene, and the remainder is unexplained. That table furnishes V, J and clone size, whereas the DNA furnished D and trimming. For this sample there are nearly 700,000 clones; over 10% appear just once. Less than 0.025% of the sample is taken by the ten largest.

Recombination connected TRBV11-2 to TRBJ2-7, with TRBD1 tentatively as D gene (6 bases match). This clonotype was obtained from a man younger than 35 with type 1 diabetes. Sequenced material: naive CD4+ T cells from blood. The label giving this sample's cell subset or site can be read as: true naive CD4+ T cells. The CDR3 is CASSLISGESYEQYF. The nucleotide sequence reads TGTGCCAGCAGCCTAATCTCAGGGGAGTCCTACGAGCAGTACTTC.